This T cell receptor (beta chain) was sequenced during a study of T-cell reconstitution after alpha-beta-depleted transplantation in children. Using unique molecular identifiers, the investigators prepared the TCRbeta library. In TCRdb, the PCR reads were re-called with MiXCR into one record per CDR3 protein. This sample has 600,000 to 700,000 distinct CDR3 sequences; 16% occur once, and the top ten carry approximately 1.1%. Between the trimmed V and J ends, which lost 5 bases and 7 bases, there was a span of 17 bases. Per germline, CDR1 SEHNR and CDR2 FQNEAQ (reference sequence). The CDR3 loop spans 15 amino acids. This clonotype has just a few counts.

The chain couples TRBV7-9 to TRBJ2-2; a weak D match, TRBD1 (6 bases). The sequence was obtained from a human donor who donated a stem cell graft to a child with acute myeloid leukemia. The starting material was PBMCs from the stem cell graft donor, obtained from the stem cell graft. The CDR3 DNA reads as TGTGCCAGCAGCCGCGGACAGTTTCGTGACGGGGAGCTGTTTTTT. Protein product: CASSRGQFRDGELFF.